The rows below give T cell receptor beta chains drawn from one sample of a study of beta chain features in type 1 diabetes. The method was immunoSEQ multiplex PCR; TCRdb's version includes in-frame clones alone and lacks a portion of them. Of 970,000 or so clones in the sample, roughly a sixth were seen once. The sequenced sample consisted of naive CD4+ T cells from blood. These receptors all come from a woman between 18 and 29 years old in good health. The CDR3 runs from the conserved cysteine through the conserved F or W. A D gene is named only where the DNA matches it firmly. Not every row has a clone size; where given, it reads once, few, many or a size class.

V: TRBV29-1
J: TRBJ1-1
size: .
D: .
DNA: TGCAGCGTTGAATCGAGGACAGACTATGAAGCTTTCTTT
CDR3: CSVESRTDYEAFF

V: TRBV25-1
J: TRBJ2-5
size: few
D: .
DNA: TGTGCCACCTCGCCCCACCGCAGGCAAGAGACCCAGTACTTC
CDR3: CATSPHRRQETQYF

V: TRBV5-1
J: TRBJ2-7
size: few
D: .
DNA: TGCGCCAGCAGGCCCGGGACCGGACCCTACGAGCAGTACTTC
CDR3: CASRPGTGPYEQYF

V: TRBV4-1
J: TRBJ2-2
size: few
D: .
DNA: TGCGCCAGCAGCCAAGATACAGTAAGGAACACCGGGGAGCTGTTTTTT
CDR3: CASSQDTVRNTGELFF

V: TRBV14
J: TRBJ2-1
size: few
D: .
DNA: TGTGCCAGCAGCCAAGCAAATATCTACAATGAGCAGTTCTTC
CDR3: CASSQANIYNEQFF

V: TRBV28
J: TRBJ2-7
size: few
D: .
DNA: TGTGCCAGCAGTTTCCCGGGGCCCAACTACGAGCAGTACTTC
CDR3: CASSFPGPNYEQYF

V: TRBV18
J: TRBJ2-7
size: .
D: TRBD1
DNA: TGTGCCAGCTCACCCGGGACAGGACCCTACGAGCAGTACTTC
CDR3: CASSPGTGPYEQYF

V: TRBV4-1
J: TRBJ2-3
size: .
D: .
DNA: TGCGCCAGCAGCCACGATGAGAGTGTCGCAGATACGCAGTATTTT
CDR3: CASSHDESVADTQYF

V: TRBV5-6
J: TRBJ2-5
size: few
D: .
DNA: TGTGCCAGCAGCTTCGTTGGGGGTTCCCGTGAGACCCAGTACTTC
CDR3: CASSFVGGSRETQYF

V: TRBV18
J: TRBJ2-1
size: .
D: .
DNA: TGTGCCAGCTCACCACAGCAGGACAATGAGCAGTTCTTC
CDR3: CASSPQQDNEQFF

V: TRBV7-9
J: TRBJ1-5
size: few
D: TRBD1
DNA: TGTGCCAGCAGCTTAGCGCAAGGGGGCTGGGGCAATCAGCCCCAGCATTTT
CDR3: CASSLAQGGWGNQPQHF

V: TRBV25-1
J: TRBJ2-3
size: .
D: .
DNA: TGTGCCAGCAGTGCATTAGATACGCAGTATTTT
CDR3: CASSALDTQYF

V: TRBV11-2
J: TRBJ2-7
size: .
D: TRBD2
DNA: TGTGCCAGCAGCTTAGCATCGGGAGGGTTCTACGAGCAGTACTTC
CDR3: CASSLASGGFYEQYF

V: TRBV14
J: TRBJ1-3
size: .
D: .
DNA: TGTGCCAGCAGCCAAGAGTCAGGAAACACCATATATTTT
CDR3: CASSQESGNTIYF

V: TRBV7-3
J: TRBJ1-1
size: .
D: .
DNA: TGTGCCAGCAGCTACCAGGTGAACACTGAAGCTTTCTTT
CDR3: CASSYQVNTEAFF

V: TRBV10-2
J: TRBJ1-5
size: .
D: .
DNA: TGCGCCAGCAGTGATTTAGGTGGCCAGCCCCAGCATTTT
CDR3: CASSDLGGQPQHF

V: TRBV20-1
J: TRBJ1-1
size: .
D: .
DNA: TGCAGACTGTGGCCTGAAGCTTTCTTT
CDR3: CRLWPEAFF

V: TRBV10-3
J: TRBJ2-2
size: .
D: .
DNA: TGTGCCATCAGGGAAACCACCAGGGAGCTGTTTTTT
CDR3: CAIRETTRELFF

V: TRBV4-1
J: TRBJ2-1
size: few
D: TRBD2
DNA: TGCGCCAGCAGTAGGACTAGCGGATACAATGAGCAGTTCTTC
CDR3: CASSRTSGYNEQFF

V: TRBV18
J: TRBJ2-7
size: .
D: .
DNA: TGTGCCAGCTCACGAGTGGACTCCTACGAGCAGTACTTC
CDR3: CASSRVDSYEQYF

V: TRBV7-9
J: TRBJ1-1
size: .
D: .
DNA: TGTGCCAGCAGCGCCCGCCGAGGGGCGGGAACTGAAGCTTTCTTT
CDR3: CASSARRGAGTEAFF

V: TRBV6-6
J: TRBJ2-1
size: few
D: .
DNA: TGTGCCAGCAAAAACGAGGGGTATGAGCAGTTCTTC
CDR3: CASKNEGYEQFF

V: TRBV10-3
J: TRBJ2-7
size: .
D: .
DNA: TGTGCCATCAGTGAGTATGGGACGGAACCCTACGAGCAGTACTTC
CDR3: CAISEYGTEPYEQYF

V: TRBV28
J: TRBJ2-6
size: few
D: TRBD2
DNA: TGTGCCAGCAGCCCCGGGGGGGGCTCTGGGGCCAACGTCCTGACTTTC
CDR3: CASSPGGGSGANVLTF

V: TRBV5-1
J: TRBJ2-7
size: few
D: TRBD1
DNA: TGCGCCAGCAGCCTAAATCCAACAGGGGCGGTGGACGAGCAGTACTTC
CDR3: CASSLNPTGAVDEQYF

V: TRBV6-6
J: TRBJ2-7
size: .
D: TRBD2
DNA: TGTGCCAGCAGTGGCAGCGGGAGGGCCGACTACGAGCAGTACTTC
CDR3: CASSGSGRADYEQYF

V: TRBV28
J: TRBJ2-7
size: .
D: .
DNA: TGTGCCAGCAGTTTATACCAGGGAATCTACGAGCAGTACTTC
CDR3: CASSLYQGIYEQYF

V: TRBV27
J: TRBJ2-5
size: .
D: .
DNA: TGTGCCAGCAGTCCGTTCAACCGGTGGGAGACCCAGTACTTC
CDR3: CASSPFNRWETQYF

V: TRBV29-1
J: TRBJ2-1
size: .
D: TRBD1
DNA: TGCAGCGTCGTCAGGGACAGGGGGCCGAATGAGCAGTTCTTC
CDR3: CSVVRDRGPNEQFF

V: TRBV9
J: TRBJ2-3
size: few
D: .
DNA: TGTGCCAGCAGCCCCTTTAGCGGCAGCACAGATACGCAGTATTTT
CDR3: CASSPFSGSTDTQYF

V: TRBV5-4
J: TRBJ2-5
size: .
D: .
DNA: TGTGCCAGCAGCTCTGATGTGACAGGCCAAGAGACCCAGTACTTC
CDR3: CASSSDVTGQETQYF

V: TRBV7-9
J: TRBJ1-2
size: .
D: .
DNA: TGTGCCAGCAGCTTAGTTTCAGGGCAGTATGGCTACACCTTC
CDR3: CASSLVSGQYGYTF

V: TRBV7-2
J: TRBJ2-3
size: few
D: .
DNA: TGTGCCAGCAGCCTATCCCTGGATACGCAGTATTTT
CDR3: CASSLSLDTQYF

V: TRBV5-1
J: TRBJ2-1
size: .
D: .
DNA: TGCGCCACCACCCGCGCGGCGGAGGAATTTTCCTACAATGAGCAGTTCTTC
CDR3: CATTRAAEEFSYNEQFF

V: TRBV6-1
J: TRBJ1-5
size: few
D: TRBD1
DNA: TGTGCCAGCAGTGAGCTTCCGGGGGACAGGGGACAGCCCCAGCATTTT
CDR3: CASSELPGDRGQPQHF

V: TRBV14
J: TRBJ1-1
size: .
D: .
DNA: TGTGCCAGCAGCCCCCACGGGATAGCGGGCACTGAAGCTTTCTTT
CDR3: CASSPHGIAGTEAFF

V: TRBV18
J: TRBJ2-7
size: few
D: TRBD2
DNA: TGTGCCAGCTCACCAGGACTAGCAAACGAGCAGTACTTC
CDR3: CASSPGLANEQYF

V: TRBV28
J: TRBJ2-2
size: few
D: TRBD1
DNA: TGTGCCAGCAGTAGGAACGGACAGGGTCTTAGCGGGGAGCTGTTTTTT
CDR3: CASSRNGQGLSGELFF

V: TRBV5-1
J: TRBJ2-3
size: .
D: .
DNA: TGCGCCAGCAGCCCGAGAGGGGGAAGCACAGATACGCAGTATTTT
CDR3: CASSPRGGSTDTQYF

V: TRBV4-3
J: TRBJ2-3
size: .
D: TRBD1
DNA: TGCGCCAGCAGCCAAGGATTAGACAGGGTTTACGATACGCAGTATTTT
CDR3: CASSQGLDRVYDTQYF

V: TRBV5-1
J: TRBJ1-4
size: few
D: TRBD1
DNA: TGCGCCAGCAGCTTAGGACAGGGGGATGAAAAACTGTTTTTT
CDR3: CASSLGQGDEKLFF

V: TRBV4-3
J: TRBJ2-1
size: few
D: .
DNA: TGCGCCAGCAGCAAAAGCGGTGTACTCCCATTTGGTGAGCAGTTCTTC
CDR3: CASSKSGVLPFGEQFF

V: TRBV15
J: TRBJ2-7
size: few
D: TRBD1
DNA: TGTGCCACCAGCAGGGACAGGGTTAACGAGCAGTACTTC
CDR3: CATSRDRVNEQYF

V: TRBV5-1
J: TRBJ2-7
size: few
D: TRBD2
DNA: TGCGCCAGTGGACCAGGACTAGCGGCTACCTACGAGCAGTACTTC
CDR3: CASGPGLAATYEQYF

V: TRBV5-1
J: TRBJ2-1
size: .
D: TRBD2
DNA: TGCGCCAGCAGCTGGGCTACCGGGACTAGCGGGAGAGGACTCTATGAGCAGTTCTTC
CDR3: CASSWATGTSGRGLYEQFF

V: TRBV19
J: TRBJ2-2
size: few
D: TRBD1
DNA: TGTGCCAGTAGTTTCCGGACAGGGAACACCGGGGAGCTGTTTTTT
CDR3: CASSFRTGNTGELFF

V: TRBV29-1
J: TRBJ2-5
size: .
D: TRBD1
DNA: TGCAGCGTCTCGGGACAGGGGGAGACCCAGTACTTC
CDR3: CSVSGQGETQYF

V: TRBV4-3
J: TRBJ2-3
size: .
D: TRBD2
DNA: TGCGCCAGCAGCCAAGATAGGGCTAGCGGAGCTACTAGCACAGATACGCAGTATTTT
CDR3: CASSQDRASGATSTDTQYF

V: TRBV2
J: TRBJ2-7
size: .
D: .
DNA: TGTGCCAGCGCACAGTCACACGAGCAGTACTTC
CDR3: CASAQSHEQYF

V: TRBV5-4
J: TRBJ1-4
size: .
D: .
DNA: TGTGCCAGCAGCTCCACCGGCCGGGGGGGACCACATGAAAAACTGTTTTTT
CDR3: CASSSTGRGGPHEKLFF

V: TRBV11-2
J: TRBJ2-7
size: few
D: TRBD2
DNA: TGTGCCAGCAGCTTATCAAGCGGGACGGGCGAGCAGTACTTC
CDR3: CASSLSSGTGEQYF

V: TRBV28
J: TRBJ1-2
size: .
D: .
DNA: TGTGCCAGCCAAGGGGGGGCTAAGGGCTACACCTTC
CDR3: CASQGGAKGYTF

V: TRBV27
J: TRBJ2-1
size: .
D: .
DNA: TGTGCCAGCAGTTTTCCCGGGAGTACCTACAATGAGCAGTTCTTC
CDR3: CASSFPGSTYNEQFF

V: TRBV28
J: TRBJ2-5
size: .
D: TRBD2
DNA: TGTGCCAGCAGTTTATGGAGCGGGAGGGCCGAGGAGACCCAGTACTTC
CDR3: CASSLWSGRAEETQYF

V: TRBV7-3
J: TRBJ1-1
size: .
D: .
DNA: TGTGCCAGCAGCTTAGGTGGGGGCGCTGAAGCTTTCTTT
CDR3: CASSLGGGAEAFF